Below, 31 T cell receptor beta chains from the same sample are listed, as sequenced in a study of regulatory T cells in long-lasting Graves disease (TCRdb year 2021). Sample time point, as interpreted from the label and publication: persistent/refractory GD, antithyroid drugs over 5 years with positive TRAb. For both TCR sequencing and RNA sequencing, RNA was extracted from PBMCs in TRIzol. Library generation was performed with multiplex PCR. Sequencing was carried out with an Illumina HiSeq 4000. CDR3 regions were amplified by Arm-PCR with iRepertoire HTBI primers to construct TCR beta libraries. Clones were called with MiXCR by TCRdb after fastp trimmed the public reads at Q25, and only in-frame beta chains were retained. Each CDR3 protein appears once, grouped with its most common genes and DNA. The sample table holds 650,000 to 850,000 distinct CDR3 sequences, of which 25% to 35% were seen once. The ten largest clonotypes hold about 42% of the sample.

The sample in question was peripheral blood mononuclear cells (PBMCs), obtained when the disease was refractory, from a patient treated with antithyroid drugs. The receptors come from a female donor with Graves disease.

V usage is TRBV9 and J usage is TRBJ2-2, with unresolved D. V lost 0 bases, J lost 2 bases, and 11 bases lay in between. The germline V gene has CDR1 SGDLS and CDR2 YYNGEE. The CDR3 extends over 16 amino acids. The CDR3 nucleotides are TGTGCCAGCAGCGTAGCTTTCACAATAAACACCGGGGAGCTGTTTTTT. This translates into CASSVAFTINTGELFF.

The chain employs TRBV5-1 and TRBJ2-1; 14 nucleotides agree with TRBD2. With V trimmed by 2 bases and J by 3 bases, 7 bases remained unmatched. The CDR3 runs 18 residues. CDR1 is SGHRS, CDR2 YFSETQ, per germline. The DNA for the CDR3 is TGCGCCAGCAGCTTCCGGACTAGCGGGAGGCCAGACTACAATGAGCAGTTCTTC. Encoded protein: CASSFRTSGRPDYNEQFF.

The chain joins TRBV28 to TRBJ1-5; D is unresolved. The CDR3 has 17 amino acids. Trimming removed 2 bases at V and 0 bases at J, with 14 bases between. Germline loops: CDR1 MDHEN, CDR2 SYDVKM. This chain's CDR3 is CASSLNTVDYSNQPQHF. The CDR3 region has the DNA TGTGCCAGCAGTTTAAACACAGTTGATTATAGCAATCAGCCCCAGCATTTT.

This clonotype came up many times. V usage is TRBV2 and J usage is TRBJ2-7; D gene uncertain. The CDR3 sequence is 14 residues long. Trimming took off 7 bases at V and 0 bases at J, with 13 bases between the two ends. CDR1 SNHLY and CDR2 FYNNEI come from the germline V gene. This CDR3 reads CASTRDMGSYEQYF. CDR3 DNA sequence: TGTGCCAGCACTCGCGACATGGGCTCCTACGAGCAGTACTTC.

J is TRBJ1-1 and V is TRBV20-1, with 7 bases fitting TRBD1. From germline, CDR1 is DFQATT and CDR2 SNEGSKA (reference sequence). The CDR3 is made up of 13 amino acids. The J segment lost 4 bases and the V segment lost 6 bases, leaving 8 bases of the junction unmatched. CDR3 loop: CSADYAGGTEAFF. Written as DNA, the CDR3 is TGCAGTGCCGATTATGCAGGGGGCACTGAAGCTTTCTTT.

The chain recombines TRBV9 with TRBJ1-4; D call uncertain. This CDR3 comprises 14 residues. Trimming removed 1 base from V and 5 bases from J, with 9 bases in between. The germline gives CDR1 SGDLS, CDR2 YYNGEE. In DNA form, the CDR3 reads TGTGCCAGCAGCGTAAGTCCGAACAATGAAAAACTGTTTTTT. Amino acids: CASSVSPNNEKLFF.

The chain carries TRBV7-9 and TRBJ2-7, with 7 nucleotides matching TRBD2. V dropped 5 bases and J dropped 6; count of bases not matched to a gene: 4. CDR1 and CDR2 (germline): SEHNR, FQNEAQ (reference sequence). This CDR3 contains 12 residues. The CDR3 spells CASSHLAAEQYF. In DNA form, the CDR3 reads TGTGCCAGCAGCCATCTAGCGGCCGAGCAGTACTTC.

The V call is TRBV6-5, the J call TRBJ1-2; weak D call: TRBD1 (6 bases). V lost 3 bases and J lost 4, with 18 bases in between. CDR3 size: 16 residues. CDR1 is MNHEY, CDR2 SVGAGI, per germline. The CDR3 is CASSYRPSGGIYGYTF. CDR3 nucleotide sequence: TGTGCCAGCAGTTATCGGCCCAGCGGGGGCATCTATGGCTACACCTTC.

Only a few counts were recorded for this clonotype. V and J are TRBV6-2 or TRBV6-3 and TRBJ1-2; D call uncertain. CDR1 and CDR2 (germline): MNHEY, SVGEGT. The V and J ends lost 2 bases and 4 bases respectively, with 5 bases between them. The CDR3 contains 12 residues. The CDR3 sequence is CASSYQLYGYTF. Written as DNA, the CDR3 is TGTGCCAGCAGTTACCAGCTCTATGGCTACACCTTC.

DNA of the CDR3: TGTGCCAGCAGCCAAGGAGCGGGAGTAGGGGAGACCCAGTACTTC. This encodes CASSQGAGVGETQYF. This rearrangement joins TRBV3-1 to TRBJ2-5; 8 nucleotides line up with TRBD2. The junction had 6 bases not matched to a gene; V was cut back by 1 base and J by 5 bases. The CDR3 spans 15 residues. Germline V gene lookup returns CDR1 LGHDT and CDR2 YNNKEL (reference sequence).

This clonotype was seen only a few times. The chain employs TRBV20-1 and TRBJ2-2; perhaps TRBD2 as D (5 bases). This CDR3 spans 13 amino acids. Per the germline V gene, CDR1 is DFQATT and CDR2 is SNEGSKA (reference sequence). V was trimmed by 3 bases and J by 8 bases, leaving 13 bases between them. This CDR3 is CSASWTGGGELFF. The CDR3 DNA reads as TGCAGTGCTAGCTGGACGGGCGGGGGGGAGCTGTTTTTT.

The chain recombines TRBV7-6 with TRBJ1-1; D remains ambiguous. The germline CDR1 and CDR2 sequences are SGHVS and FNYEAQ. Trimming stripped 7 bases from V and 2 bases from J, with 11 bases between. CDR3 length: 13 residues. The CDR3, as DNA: TGTGCCAGCACCGAGGGCAGTAACACTGAAGCTTTCTTT. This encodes CASTEGSNTEAFF.

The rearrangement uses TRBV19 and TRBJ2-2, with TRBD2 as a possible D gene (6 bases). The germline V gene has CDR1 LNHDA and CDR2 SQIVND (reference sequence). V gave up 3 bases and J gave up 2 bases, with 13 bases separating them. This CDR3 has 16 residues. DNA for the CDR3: TGTGCCAGTAGTATCTCCGGGACTCAAAACACCGGGGAGCTGTTTTTT. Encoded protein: CASSISGTQNTGELFF.

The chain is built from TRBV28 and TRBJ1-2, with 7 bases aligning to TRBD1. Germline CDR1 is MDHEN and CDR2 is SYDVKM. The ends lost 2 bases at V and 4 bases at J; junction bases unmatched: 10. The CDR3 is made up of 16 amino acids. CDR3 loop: CASSLGVQGGLYGYTF. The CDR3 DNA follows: TGTGCCAGCAGTTTAGGGGTCCAGGGGGGACTCTATGGCTACACCTTC.

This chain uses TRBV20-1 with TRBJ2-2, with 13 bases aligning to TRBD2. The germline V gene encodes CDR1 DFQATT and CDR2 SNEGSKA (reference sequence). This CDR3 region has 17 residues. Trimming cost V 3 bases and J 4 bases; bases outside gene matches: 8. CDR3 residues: CSARERTSGSSTGELFF. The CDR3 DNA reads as TGCAGTGCTAGGGAAAGGACTAGCGGGAGTAGCACCGGGGAGCTGTTTTTT.

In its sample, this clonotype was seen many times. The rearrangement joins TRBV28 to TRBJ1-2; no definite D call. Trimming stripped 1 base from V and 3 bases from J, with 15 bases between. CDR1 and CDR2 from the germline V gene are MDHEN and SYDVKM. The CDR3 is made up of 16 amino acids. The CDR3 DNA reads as TGTGCCAGCAGTTTATCCGCCCCTGGCCAAGACTATGGCTACACCTTC. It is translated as CASSLSAPGQDYGYTF.

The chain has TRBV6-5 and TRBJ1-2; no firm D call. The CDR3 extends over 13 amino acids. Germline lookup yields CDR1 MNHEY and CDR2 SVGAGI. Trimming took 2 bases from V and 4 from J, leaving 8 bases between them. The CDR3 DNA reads TGTGCCAGCAGTTACAATGCTATCTATGGCTACACCTTC. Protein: CASSYNAIYGYTF.

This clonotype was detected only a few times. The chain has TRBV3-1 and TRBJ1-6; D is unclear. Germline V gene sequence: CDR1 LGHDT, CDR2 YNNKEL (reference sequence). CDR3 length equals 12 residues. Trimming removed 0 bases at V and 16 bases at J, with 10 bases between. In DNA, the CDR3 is TGTGCCAGCAGCCAAGATGGGGTCCAGCTCCACTTT. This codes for CASSQDGVQLHF.

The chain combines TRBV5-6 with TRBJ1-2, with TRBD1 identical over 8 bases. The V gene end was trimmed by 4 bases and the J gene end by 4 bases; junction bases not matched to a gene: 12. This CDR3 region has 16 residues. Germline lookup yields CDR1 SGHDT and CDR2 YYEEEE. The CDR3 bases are TGTGCCAGCAGCCAGACAGGGGAGGGGCTCGGCTATGGCTACACCTTC. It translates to CASSQTGEGLGYGYTF.

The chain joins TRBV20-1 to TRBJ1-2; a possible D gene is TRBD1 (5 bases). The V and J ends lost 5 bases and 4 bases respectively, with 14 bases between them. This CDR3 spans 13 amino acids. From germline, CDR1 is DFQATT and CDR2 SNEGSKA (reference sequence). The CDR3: CSASPTETYGYTF. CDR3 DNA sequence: TGCAGTGCTTCCCCGACAGAAACCTATGGCTACACCTTC.

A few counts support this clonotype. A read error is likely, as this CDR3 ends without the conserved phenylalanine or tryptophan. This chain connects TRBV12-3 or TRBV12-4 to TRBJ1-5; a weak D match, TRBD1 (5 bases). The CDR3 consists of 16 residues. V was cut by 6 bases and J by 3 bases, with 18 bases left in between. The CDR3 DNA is TGTGCCAGCAGACTCGACACGGGGACGACCAATCAGCCCCAGCATCTT. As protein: CASRLDTGTTNQPQHL.

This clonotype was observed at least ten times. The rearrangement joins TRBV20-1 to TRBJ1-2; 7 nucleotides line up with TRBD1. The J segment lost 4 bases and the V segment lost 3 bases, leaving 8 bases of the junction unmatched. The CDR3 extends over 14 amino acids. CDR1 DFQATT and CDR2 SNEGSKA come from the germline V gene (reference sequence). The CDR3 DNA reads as TGCAGTGCTAGCCCGGACAGGATCGGCTATGGCTACACCTTC. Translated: CSASPDRIGYGYTF.

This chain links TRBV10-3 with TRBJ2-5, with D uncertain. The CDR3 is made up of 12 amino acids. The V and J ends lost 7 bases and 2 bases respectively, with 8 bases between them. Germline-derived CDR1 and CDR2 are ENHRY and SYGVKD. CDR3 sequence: CAIMDEQETQYF. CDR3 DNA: TGTGCCATCATGGACGAGCAAGAGACCCAGTACTTC.

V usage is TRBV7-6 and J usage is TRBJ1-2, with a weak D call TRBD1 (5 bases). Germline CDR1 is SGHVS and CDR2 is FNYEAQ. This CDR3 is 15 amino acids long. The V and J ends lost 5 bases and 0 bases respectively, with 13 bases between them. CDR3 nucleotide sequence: TGTGCCAGCAGCCCGGGACCGACCGCTAACTATGGCTACACCTTC. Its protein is CASSPGPTANYGYTF.

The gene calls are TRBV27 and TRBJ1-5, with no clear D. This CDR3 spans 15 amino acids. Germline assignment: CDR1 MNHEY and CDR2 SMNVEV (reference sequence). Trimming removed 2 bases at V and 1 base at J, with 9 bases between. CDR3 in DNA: TGTGCCAGCAGTTTAAACTATCAGAGCAATCAGCCCCAGCATTTT. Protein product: CASSLNYQSNQPQHF.

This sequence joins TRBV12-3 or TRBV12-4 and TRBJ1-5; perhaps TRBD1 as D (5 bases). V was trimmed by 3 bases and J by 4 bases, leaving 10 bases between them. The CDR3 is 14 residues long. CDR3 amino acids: CASSFPQGNQPQHF. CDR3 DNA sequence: TGTGCCAGCAGTTTCCCCCAGGGTAATCAGCCCCAGCATTTT.

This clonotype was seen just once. The CDR3 region is CASSLSGIYNEQFF. DNA of the CDR3: TGTGCCAGCAGTTTATCTGGGATCTACAATGAGCAGTTCTTC. The V gene is TRBV27, the J gene TRBJ2-1; D is unclear. CDR3 size: 14 residues. Trimming pared 0 bases from V and 3 bases from J, leaving 6 bases between. Germline V lookup: CDR1 MNHEY, CDR2 SMNVEV (reference sequence).

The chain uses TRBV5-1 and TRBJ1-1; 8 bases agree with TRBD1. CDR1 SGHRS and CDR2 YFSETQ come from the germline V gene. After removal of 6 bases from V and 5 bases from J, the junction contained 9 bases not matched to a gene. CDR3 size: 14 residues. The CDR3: CASKPTGGGTEAFF. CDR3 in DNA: TGCGCCAGCAAACCAACAGGGGGAGGGACTGAAGCTTTCTTT.

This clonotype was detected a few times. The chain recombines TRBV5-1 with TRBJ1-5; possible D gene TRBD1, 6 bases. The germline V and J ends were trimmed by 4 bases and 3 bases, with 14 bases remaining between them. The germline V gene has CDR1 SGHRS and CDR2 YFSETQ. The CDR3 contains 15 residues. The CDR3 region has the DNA TGCGCCAGCAGCCAAAACGGACAGCCCAATCAGCCCCAGCATTTT. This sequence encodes CASSQNGQPNQPQHF.

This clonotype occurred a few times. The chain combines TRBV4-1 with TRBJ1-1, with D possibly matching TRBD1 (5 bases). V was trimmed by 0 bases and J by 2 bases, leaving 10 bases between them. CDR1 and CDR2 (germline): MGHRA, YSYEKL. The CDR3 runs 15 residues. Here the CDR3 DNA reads TGCGCCAGCAGCCAAGAGGGGACCCTAAACACTGAAGCTTTCTTT. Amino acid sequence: CASSQEGTLNTEAFF.

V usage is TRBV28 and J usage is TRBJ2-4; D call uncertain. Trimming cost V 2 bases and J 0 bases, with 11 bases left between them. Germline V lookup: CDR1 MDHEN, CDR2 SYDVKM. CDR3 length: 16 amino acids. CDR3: CASSLRPVLAKNIQYF. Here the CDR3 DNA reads TGTGCCAGCAGTTTAAGACCAGTTCTAGCCAAAAACATTCAGTACTTC. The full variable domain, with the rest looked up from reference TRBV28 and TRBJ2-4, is DVKVTQSSRYLVKRTGEKVFLECVQDMDHENMFWYRQDPGLGLRLIYFSYDVKMKEKGDIPEGYSVSREKKERFSLILESASTNQTSMYLCASSLRPVLAKNIQYFGAGTRLSVL.